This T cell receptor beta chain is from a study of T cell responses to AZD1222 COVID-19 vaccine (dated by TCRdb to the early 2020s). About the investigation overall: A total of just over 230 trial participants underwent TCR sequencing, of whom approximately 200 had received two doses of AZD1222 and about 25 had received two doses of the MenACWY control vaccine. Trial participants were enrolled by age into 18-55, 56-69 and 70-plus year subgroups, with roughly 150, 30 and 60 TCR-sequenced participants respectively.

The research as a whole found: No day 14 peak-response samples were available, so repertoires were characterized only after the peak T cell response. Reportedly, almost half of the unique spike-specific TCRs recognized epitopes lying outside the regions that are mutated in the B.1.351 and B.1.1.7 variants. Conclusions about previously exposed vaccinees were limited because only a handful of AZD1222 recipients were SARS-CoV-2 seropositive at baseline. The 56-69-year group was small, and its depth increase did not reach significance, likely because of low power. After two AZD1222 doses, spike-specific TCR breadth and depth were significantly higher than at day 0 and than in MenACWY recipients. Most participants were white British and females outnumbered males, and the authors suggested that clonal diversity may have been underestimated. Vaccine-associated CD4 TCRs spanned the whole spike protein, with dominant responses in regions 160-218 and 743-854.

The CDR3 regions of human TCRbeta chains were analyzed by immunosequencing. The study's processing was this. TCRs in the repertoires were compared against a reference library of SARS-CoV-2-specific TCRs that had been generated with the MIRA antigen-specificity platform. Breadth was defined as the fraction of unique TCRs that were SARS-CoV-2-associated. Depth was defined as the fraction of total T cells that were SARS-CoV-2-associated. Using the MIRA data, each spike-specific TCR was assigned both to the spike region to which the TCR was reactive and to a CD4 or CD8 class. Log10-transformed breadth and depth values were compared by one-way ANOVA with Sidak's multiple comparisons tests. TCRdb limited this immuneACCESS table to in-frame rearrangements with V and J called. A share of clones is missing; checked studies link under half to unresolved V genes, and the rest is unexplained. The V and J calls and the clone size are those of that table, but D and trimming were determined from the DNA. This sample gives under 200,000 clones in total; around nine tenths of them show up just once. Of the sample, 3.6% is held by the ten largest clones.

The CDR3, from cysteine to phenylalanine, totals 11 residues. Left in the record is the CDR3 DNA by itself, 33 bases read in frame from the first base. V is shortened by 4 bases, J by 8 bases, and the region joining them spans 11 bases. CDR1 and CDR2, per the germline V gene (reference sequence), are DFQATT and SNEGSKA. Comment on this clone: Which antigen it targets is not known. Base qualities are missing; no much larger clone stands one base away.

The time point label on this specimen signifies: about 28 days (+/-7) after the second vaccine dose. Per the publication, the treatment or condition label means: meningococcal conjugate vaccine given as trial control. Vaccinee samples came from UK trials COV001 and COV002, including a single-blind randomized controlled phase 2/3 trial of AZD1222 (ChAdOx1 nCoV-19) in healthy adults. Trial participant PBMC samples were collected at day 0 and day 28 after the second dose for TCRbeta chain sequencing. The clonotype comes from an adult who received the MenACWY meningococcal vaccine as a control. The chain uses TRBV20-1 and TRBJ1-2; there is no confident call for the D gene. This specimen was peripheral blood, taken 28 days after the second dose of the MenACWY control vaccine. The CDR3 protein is CSAIRLPGYTF. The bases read TGCAGTGCTATCCGTTTACCGGGCTACACCTTC.